This T cell receptor (beta chain) was identified during a study of glioma-infiltrating T cells after dendritic cell vaccination. Some clones are missing from TCRdb's copy, which holds only in-frame ones; the method was immunoSEQ multiplex PCR. The sample yields roughly 83,000 clones, just over 85% seen once. The CDR3 is 16 amino acids. V lost 6 bases and J lost 4; bases outside the gene matches: 8. The germline CDR1 and CDR2 sequences are LNHDA and SQIVND (reference sequence). PBMC were collected before vaccination, two weeks after the third vaccination, and at progression. This specimen was blood, taken before dendritic cell vaccination. This receptor was taken from a human donor with glioblastoma. This sequence joins TRBV19 and TRBJ2-1, with TRBD2 identical over 11 bases. In DNA, the CDR3 is TGTGCCAGTAGCGAACTAGCGGGGGCCCTTTACAATGAGCAGTTCTTC. Translating it yields CASSELAGALYNEQFF.